The clone carrying this TCR beta chain showed up just a few times. What it binds is not known. The sample is drawn from a study of T-cell memory formation after mild COVID-19. Study at large: TCR clusters were largely donor specific. Study results and limitations: The SARS-CoV-2 specificity of second-wave clones reaching peak at day 37 remained unverified. Memory sampled before infection contained some responding clones, suggesting cross-reactive memory joined.

A single record per CDR3 protein comes from TCRdb applying MiXCR to the 5' RACE reads. The sample yields fewer than 400,000 distinct CDR3 sequences, approximately 12% seen once. The CDR3 is made up of 14 amino acids. The V gene's germline CDR1 is LGHNA and CDR2 YNFKEQ. The ends were cut back, 1 base at V and 3 bases at J, with 7 bases in the middle. The sequence was collected from a man aged 18 to 30 who had mild COVID-19 (a few samples of this study predate the infection). Cell type and time point are not known. The sample was PBMCs or a T cell subset sorted from them (not recorded which). The gene calls are TRBV4-2 and TRBJ1-5; D gene uncertain. The chain's CDR3 is CASSQGQINQPQHF. DNA of the CDR3: TGTGCCAGCAGCCAAGGACAAATCAATCAGCCCCAGCATTTT.